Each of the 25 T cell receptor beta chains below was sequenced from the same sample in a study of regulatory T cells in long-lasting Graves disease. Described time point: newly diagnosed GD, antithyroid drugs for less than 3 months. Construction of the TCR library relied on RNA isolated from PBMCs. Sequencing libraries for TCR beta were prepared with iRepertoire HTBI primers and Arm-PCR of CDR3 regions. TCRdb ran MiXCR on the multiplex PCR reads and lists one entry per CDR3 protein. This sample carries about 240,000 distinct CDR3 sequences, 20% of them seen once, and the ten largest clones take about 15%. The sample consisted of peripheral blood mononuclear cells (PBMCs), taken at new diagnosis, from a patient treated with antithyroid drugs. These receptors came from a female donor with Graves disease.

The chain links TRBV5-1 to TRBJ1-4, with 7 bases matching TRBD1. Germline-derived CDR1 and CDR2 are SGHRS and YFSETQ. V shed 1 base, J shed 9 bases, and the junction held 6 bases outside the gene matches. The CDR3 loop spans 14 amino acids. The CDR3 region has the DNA TGCGCCAGCAGCTTGACCACAGGGGTACAAAAACTGTTTTTT. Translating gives CASSLTTGVQKLFF.

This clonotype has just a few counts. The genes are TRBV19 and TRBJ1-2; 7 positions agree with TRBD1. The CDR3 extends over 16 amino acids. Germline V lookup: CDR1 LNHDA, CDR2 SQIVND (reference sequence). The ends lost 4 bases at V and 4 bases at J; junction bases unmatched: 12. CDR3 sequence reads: CASSNQGDPPLYGYTF. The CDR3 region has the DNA TGTGCCAGTAGTAACCAGGGGGACCCCCCGCTCTATGGCTACACCTTC.

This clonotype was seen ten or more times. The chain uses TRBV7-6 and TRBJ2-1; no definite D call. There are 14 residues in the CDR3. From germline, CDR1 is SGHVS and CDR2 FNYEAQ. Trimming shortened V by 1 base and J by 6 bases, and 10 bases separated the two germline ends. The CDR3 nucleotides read TGTGCCAGCAGCTTAGGCCCTCAACGCAATGAGCAGTTCTTC. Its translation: CASSLGPQRNEQFF. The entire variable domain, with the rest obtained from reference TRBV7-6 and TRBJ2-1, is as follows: GAGVSQSPRYKVTKRGQDVALRCDPISGHVSLYWYRQALGQGPEFLTYFNYEAQQDKSGLPNDRFSAERPEGSISTLTIQRTEQRDSAMYRCASSLGPQRNEQFFGPGTRLTVL.

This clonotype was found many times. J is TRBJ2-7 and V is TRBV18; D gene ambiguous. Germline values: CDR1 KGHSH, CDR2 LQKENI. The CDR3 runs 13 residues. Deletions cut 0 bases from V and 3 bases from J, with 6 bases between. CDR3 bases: TGTGCCAGCTCACCACCGGGCCACTACGAGCAGTACTTC. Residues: CASSPPGHYEQYF.

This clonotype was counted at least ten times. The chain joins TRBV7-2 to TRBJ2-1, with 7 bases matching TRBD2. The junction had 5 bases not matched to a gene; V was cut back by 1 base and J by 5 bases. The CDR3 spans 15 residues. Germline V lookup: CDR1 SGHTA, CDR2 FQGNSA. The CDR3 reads CASSLGLAENNEQFF. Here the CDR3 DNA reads TGTGCCAGCAGCTTAGGGCTAGCGGAAAACAATGAGCAGTTCTTC.

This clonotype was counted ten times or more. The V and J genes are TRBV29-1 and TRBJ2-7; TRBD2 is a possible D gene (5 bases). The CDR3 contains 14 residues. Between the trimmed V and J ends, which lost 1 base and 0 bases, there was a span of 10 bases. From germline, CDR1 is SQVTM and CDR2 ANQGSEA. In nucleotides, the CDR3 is TGCAGCGTTGAAGGGACGGGAAGCTCCTACGAGCAGTACTTC. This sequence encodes CSVEGTGSSYEQYF.

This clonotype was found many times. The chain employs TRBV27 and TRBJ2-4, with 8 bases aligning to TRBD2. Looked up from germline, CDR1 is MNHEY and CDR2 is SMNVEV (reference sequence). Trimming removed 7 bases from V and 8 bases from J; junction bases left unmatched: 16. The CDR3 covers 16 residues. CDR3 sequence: CASTTRGGREVDIQYF. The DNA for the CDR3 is TGTGCCAGCACCACTCGGGGGGGGCGGGAGGTCGACATTCAGTACTTC.

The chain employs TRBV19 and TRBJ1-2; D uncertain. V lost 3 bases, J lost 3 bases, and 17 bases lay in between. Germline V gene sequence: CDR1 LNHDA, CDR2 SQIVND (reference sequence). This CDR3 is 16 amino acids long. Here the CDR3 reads CASSMGGREADYGYTF. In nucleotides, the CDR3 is TGTGCCAGTAGTATGGGTGGTCGGGAGGCGGACTATGGCTACACCTTC.

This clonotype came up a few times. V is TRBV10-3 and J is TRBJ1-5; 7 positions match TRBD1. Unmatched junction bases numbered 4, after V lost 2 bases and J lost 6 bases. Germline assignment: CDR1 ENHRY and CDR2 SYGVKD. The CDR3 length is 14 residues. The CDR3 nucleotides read TGTGCCATCAGTGAGCGACAGGGCCGTCAGCCCCAGCATTTT. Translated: CAISERQGRQPQHF.

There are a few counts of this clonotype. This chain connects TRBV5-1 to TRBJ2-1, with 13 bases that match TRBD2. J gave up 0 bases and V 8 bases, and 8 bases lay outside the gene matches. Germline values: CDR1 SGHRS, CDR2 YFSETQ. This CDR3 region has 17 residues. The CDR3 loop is CASQGLAGQSSYNEQFF. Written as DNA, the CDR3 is TGCGCCAGTCAGGGACTAGCGGGACAGAGCTCCTACAATGAGCAGTTCTTC. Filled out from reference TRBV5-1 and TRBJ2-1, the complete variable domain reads KAGVTQTPRYLIKTRGQQVTLSCSPISGHRSVSWYQQTPGQGLQFLFEYFSETQRNKGNFPGRFSGRQFSNSRSEMNVSTLELGDSALYLCASQGLAGQSSYNEQFFGPGTRLTVL.

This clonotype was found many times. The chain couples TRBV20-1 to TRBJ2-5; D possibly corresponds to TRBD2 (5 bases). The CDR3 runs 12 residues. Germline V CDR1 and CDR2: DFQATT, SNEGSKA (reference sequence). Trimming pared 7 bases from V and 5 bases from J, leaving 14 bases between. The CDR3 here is CSEGSGAETQYF. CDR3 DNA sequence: TGCAGTGAGGGAAGCGGAGCGGAGACCCAGTACTTC.

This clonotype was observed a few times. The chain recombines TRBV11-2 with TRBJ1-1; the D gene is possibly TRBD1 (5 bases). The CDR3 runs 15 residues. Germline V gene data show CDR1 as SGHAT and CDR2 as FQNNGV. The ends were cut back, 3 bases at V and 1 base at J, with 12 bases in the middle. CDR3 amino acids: CASSLLGEWNTEAFF. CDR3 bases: TGTGCCAGCAGCTTGCTAGGGGAGTGGAACACTGAAGCTTTCTTT.

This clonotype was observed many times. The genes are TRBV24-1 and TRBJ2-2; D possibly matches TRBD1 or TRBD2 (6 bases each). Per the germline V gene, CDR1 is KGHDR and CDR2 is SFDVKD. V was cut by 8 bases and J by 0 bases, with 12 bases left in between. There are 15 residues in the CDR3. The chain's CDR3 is CATTEGGANTGELFF. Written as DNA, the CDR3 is TGTGCCACCACCGAGGGGGGCGCGAACACCGGGGAGCTGTTTTTT.

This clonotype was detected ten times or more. The CDR3 sequence is CSASPDTGETQYF. The CDR3 DNA follows: TGCAGTGCTAGCCCAGACACAGGAGAGACCCAGTACTTC. The chain joins TRBV20-1 to TRBJ2-5; D might be TRBD1 (5 bases). This CDR3 has 13 amino acids. The germline V and J ends were trimmed by 3 bases and 4 bases, with 12 bases remaining between them. Germline loops: CDR1 DFQATT, CDR2 SNEGSKA (reference sequence).

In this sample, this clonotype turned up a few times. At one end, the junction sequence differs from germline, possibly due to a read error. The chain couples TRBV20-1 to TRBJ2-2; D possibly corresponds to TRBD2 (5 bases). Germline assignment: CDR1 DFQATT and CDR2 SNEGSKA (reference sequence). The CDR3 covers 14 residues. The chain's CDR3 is CSASVSTNTGEPFF. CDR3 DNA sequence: TGCAGTGCTAGTGTGTCAACGAACACCGGGGAGCCGTTTTTT.

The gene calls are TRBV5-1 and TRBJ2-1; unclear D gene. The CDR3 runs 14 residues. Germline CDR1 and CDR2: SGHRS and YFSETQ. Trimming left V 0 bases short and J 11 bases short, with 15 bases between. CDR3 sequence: CASSLVYTTMKQFF. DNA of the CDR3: TGCGCCAGCAGCTTGGTTTATACTACAATGAAGCAGTTCTTC.

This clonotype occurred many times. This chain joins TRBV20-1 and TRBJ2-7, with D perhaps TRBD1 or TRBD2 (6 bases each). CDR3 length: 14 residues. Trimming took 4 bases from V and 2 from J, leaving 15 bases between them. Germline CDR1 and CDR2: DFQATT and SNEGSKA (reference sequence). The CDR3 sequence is CSAKGGIGTYEQYF. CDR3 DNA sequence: TGCAGTGCTAAGGGGGGAATTGGGACCTACGAGCAGTACTTC.

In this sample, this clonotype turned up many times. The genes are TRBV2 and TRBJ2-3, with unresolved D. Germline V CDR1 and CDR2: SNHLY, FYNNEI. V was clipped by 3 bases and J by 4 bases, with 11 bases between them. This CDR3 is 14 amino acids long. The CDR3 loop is CASSDFGVADTQYF. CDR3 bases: TGTGCCAGCAGTGATTTTGGGGTGGCAGATACGCAGTATTTT.

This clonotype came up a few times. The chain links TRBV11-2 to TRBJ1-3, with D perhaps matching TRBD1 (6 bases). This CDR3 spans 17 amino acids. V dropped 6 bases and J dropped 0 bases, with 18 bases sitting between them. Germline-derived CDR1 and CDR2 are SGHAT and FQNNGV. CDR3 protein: CASSLRTGASSGNTIYF. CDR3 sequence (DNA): TGTGCCAGCAGTTTAAGGACGGGGGCCTCCTCTGGAAACACCATATATTTT.

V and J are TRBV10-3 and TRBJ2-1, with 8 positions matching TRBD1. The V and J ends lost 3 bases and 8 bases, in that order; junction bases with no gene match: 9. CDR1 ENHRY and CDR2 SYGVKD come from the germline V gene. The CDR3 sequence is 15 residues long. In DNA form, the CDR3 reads TGTGCCATCAGTGACGCGGACAGGGCCGCAGATGAGCAGTTCTTC. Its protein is CAISDADRAADEQFF.

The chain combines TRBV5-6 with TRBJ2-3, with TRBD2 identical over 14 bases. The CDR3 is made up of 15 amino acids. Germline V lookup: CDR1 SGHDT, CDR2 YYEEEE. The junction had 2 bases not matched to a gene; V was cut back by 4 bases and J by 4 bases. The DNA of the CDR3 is TGTGCCAGCAGCCGGACTAGCGGGGGGCCAGATACGCAGTATTTT. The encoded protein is CASSRTSGGPDTQYF.

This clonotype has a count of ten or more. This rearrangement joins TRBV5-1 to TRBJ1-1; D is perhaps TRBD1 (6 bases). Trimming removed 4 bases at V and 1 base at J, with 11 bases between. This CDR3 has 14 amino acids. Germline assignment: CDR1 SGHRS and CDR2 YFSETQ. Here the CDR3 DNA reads TGCGCCAGCAGCCCTAGGGGGGGGAACACTGAAGCTTTCTTT. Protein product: CASSPRGGNTEAFF.

This chain's CDR3 is CASRSGTEVNYNEQFF. CDR3 bases: TGTGCCAGCAGGTCCGGGACGGAAGTAAATTACAATGAGCAGTTCTTC. The chain employs TRBV2 and TRBJ2-1; perhaps D is TRBD1 or TRBD2 (5 bases each). This CDR3 has 16 amino acids. Trimming shortened V by 6 bases and J by 4 bases, and 19 bases separated the two germline ends. Germline V gene lookup returns CDR1 SNHLY and CDR2 FYNNEI. The full variable domain, its missing parts supplied by reference TRBV2 and TRBJ2-1, is EPEVTQTPSHQVTQMGQEVILRCVPISNHLYFYWYRQILGQKVEFLVSFYNNEISEKSEIFDDQFSVERPDGSNFTLKIRSTKLEDSAMYFCASRSGTEVNYNEQFFGPGTRLTVL.

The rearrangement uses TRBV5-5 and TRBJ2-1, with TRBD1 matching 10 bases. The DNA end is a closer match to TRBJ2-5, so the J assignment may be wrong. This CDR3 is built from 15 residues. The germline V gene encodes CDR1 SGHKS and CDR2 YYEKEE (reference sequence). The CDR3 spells CASSIRTGGGETQYF. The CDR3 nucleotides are TGTGCCAGCAGCATCCGGACAGGGGGGGGGGAGACCCAGTACTTC.

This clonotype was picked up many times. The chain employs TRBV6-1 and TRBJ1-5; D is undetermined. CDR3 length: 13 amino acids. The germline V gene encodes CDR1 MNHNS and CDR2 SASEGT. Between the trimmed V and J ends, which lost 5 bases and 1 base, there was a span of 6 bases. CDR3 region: CASSRISNQPQHF. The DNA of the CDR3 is TGTGCCAGCAGTAGAATAAGCAATCAGCCCCAGCATTTT.